The next 20 T cell receptor beta chains were all read from a single sample in a study of blood T cell repertoires in COVID-19. Method: immunoSEQ multiplex PCR; TCRdb's copy keeps in-frame clones and lacks some. The sample lists around 200,000 clones, 90% seen once, with 0.55% to 0.8% in the top ten. The sequencing input was peripheral blood. The receptor set was obtained from a man aged 50 to 60 with acute or convalescent COVID-19.

The rearrangement joins TRBV5-1 to TRBJ1-4, with 12 bases matching TRBD1. From germline, CDR1 is SGHRS and CDR2 YFSETQ. The J segment lost 1 base and the V segment lost 3 bases, leaving 7 bases of the junction unmatched. CDR3 size: 18 residues. The CDR3: CASSSRDRGRETNEKLFF. The CDR3 nucleotides read TGCGCCAGCAGCTCCCGGGACAGGGGGCGGGAAACTAATGAAAAACTGTTTTTT.

The rearrangement uses TRBV7-3 and TRBJ2-1; 11 bases fit TRBD2. CDR1 is SGHTA, CDR2 FQGTGA, per germline. This CDR3 is built from 15 residues. V lost 6 bases and J lost 6; bases outside the gene matches: 7. This chain's CDR3 is CASSPTSGGFNEQFF. CDR3 nucleotide sequence: TGTGCCAGCAGTCCTACTAGCGGGGGATTCAATGAGCAGTTCTTC.

This rearrangement joins TRBV6-5 to TRBJ2-4, with 11 bases fitting TRBD2. Germline V lookup: CDR1 MNHEY, CDR2 SVGAGI. With V trimmed by 2 bases and J by 11 bases, 11 bases remained unmatched. CDR3 length: 16 amino acids. CDR3 coding DNA: TGTGCCAGCAGTTACAAGGTAGCGGGAGGGCCGCGGCTTCAGTACTTC. As protein: CASSYKVAGGPRLQYF.

This clone has just one count. J is TRBJ1-1 and V is TRBV18, with TRBD1 identical over 8 bases. CDR3 size: 16 residues. The germline CDR1 and CDR2 sequences are KGHSH and LQKENI. V gave up 5 bases and J gave up 0 bases; unmatched junction bases: 8. The CDR3: CASSKGQGVLNTEAFF. CDR3 sequence (DNA): TGTGCCAGCTCAAAAGGACAGGGAGTCCTGAACACTGAAGCTTTCTTT.

This clone has only one observation. The chain links TRBV7-8 to TRBJ2-1, with TRBD2 matching 9 bases. V lost 1 base to trimming and J lost 8 bases; unmatched junction nucleotides: 6. The length of the CDR3 is 15 residues. The germline V gene has CDR1 SGHVS and CDR2 FQNEAQ. The CDR3 here is CASSLVGLAVDEQFF. The CDR3 DNA follows: TGTGCCAGCAGCTTAGTGGGACTAGCTGTGGATGAGCAGTTCTTC.

The rearrangement joins TRBV9 to TRBJ1-4, with D unresolved. Germline V CDR1 and CDR2: SGDLS, YYNGEE. Trimming stripped 4 bases from V and 3 bases from J, with 13 bases between. CDR3 length: 15 residues. The DNA for the CDR3 is TGTGCCAGCAGCCCAACGGGATTTCCTAATGAAAAACTGTTTTTT. It yields the protein CASSPTGFPNEKLFF.

J is TRBJ2-7 and V is TRBV6-5, with 7 bases fitting TRBD2. The CDR3 spans 14 residues. In germline, CDR1 is MNHEY, CDR2 SVGAGI. The V gene end was trimmed by 5 bases and the J gene end by 3 bases; junction bases not matched to a gene: 7. DNA of the CDR3: TGTGCCAGCAGTCTGGGGGGGGACTACTACGAGCAGTACGTC. Translated, it gives CASSLGGDYYEQYV.

V usage is TRBV9 and J usage is TRBJ1-2, with a weak D call TRBD1 (5 bases). The CDR3 sequence is 15 residues long. Germline V gene sequence: CDR1 SGDLS, CDR2 YYNGEE. V lost 4 bases, J lost 0 bases, and 13 bases lay in between. The CDR3 nucleotides read TGTGCCAGCAGCCCCAGACAGCAAGCTAACTATGGCTACACCTTC. It encodes CASSPRQQANYGYTF.

J is TRBJ1-2 and V is TRBV2, with 8 bases fitting TRBD1. The CDR3 is made up of 14 amino acids. The germline CDR1 and CDR2 sequences are SNHLY and FYNNEI. The V gene end was trimmed by 6 bases and the J gene end by 2 bases; junction bases not matched to a gene: 5. Here the CDR3 DNA reads TGTGCCAGCAGGGGCCGGACAGGGAACTATGGCTACACCTTC. This translates into CASRGRTGNYGYTF. The full variable domain, rest sourced from reference TRBV2 and TRBJ1-2, is EPEVTQTPSHQVTQMGQEVILRCVPISNHLYFYWYRQILGQKVEFLVSFYNNEISEKSEIFDDQFSVERPDGSNFTLKIRSTKLEDSAMYFCASRGRTGNYGYTFGSGTRLTVV.

V usage is TRBV7-8 and J usage is TRBJ2-3, with 10 nucleotides matching TRBD2. The CDR3 is 14 residues long. From germline, CDR1 is SGHVS and CDR2 FQNEAQ. The trim removed 7 bases at V and 6 bases at J, leaving 7 bases unmatched. The CDR3 sequence: CASTRTSGVDTQYF. For the CDR3, the DNA is TGTGCCAGCACCCGAACTAGCGGGGTTGATACGCAGTATTTT.

This clone is a singleton in its sample. The chain employs TRBV11-2 and TRBJ2-2; tentatively, D is TRBD2 (5 bases). The CDR3 length is 17 residues. V was shortened by 5 bases and J by 0 bases, with 16 bases between the two germline ends. Germline-derived CDR1 and CDR2 are SGHAT and FQNNGV. This CDR3 reads CASSPAPGSTNTGELFF. Written as DNA, the CDR3 is TGTGCCAGCAGCCCCGCCCCGGGATCCACGAACACCGGGGAGCTGTTTTTT.

The chain carries TRBV7-6 and TRBJ1-1; 7 positions match TRBD1. V shed 5 bases and J 8 bases; nucleotides not matched to a gene: 14. This CDR3 has 15 amino acids. The germline CDR1 and CDR2 sequences are SGHVS and FNYEAQ. The chain's CDR3 is CASSRYRGPLQEAFF. The CDR3 coding sequence is TGTGCCAGCAGCCGTTATAGGGGGCCGTTGCAAGAAGCTTTCTTT.

The CDR3 sequence is CASQPGLAGGLWGFRAKNIQYF. The CDR3 nucleotides read TGTGCCAGTCAGCCCGGACTAGCGGGAGGACTTTGGGGATTTCGGGCCAAAAACATTCAGTACTTC. The chain carries TRBV19 and TRBJ2-4; 14 bases are shared with TRBD2. V lost 8 bases to trimming and J lost 1 base; unmatched junction nucleotides: 22. The V gene's germline CDR1 is LNHDA and CDR2 SQIVND (reference sequence). The CDR3 is made up of 22 amino acids.

This rearrangement joins TRBV19 to TRBJ1-2, with D tentatively TRBD1 (5 bases). V was trimmed by 7 bases and J by 7 bases, leaving 13 bases between them. Germline CDR1 is LNHDA and CDR2 is SQIVND (reference sequence). The CDR3 length is 12 residues. CDR3 nucleotide sequence: TGTGCCAGTACGGGGGGTTCTGGTGGCTACACCTTC. This sequence encodes CASTGGSGGYTF.

The V and J genes are TRBV19 and TRBJ2-7, with D possibly TRBD2 on 6 matching bases. The germline V and J ends were trimmed by 7 bases and 4 bases, with 11 bases remaining between them. Germline V lookup: CDR1 LNHDA, CDR2 SQIVND (reference sequence). The CDR3 is 12 amino acids. The CDR3 spells CASILLAYEQYV. The CDR3 DNA follows: TGTGCCAGTATTTTACTAGCTTACGAGCAGTACGTC.

This clone was seen a handful of times. The rearrangement joins TRBV19 to TRBJ1-1; D gene ambiguous. The CDR3 runs to 11 residues. V shed 8 bases and J shed 1 base, with 5 bases lying between them. Germline V gene data show CDR1 as LNHDA and CDR2 as SQIVND (reference sequence). CDR3 in amino acids: CASEQNTEAFF. The CDR3 nucleotides are TGTGCCAGTGAACAGAACACTGAAGCTTTCTTT.

The chain joins TRBV5-1 to TRBJ2-6; tentative D call: TRBD1 (7 bases). V was clipped by 4 bases and J by 4 bases, with 12 bases between them. Germline loops: CDR1 SGHRS, CDR2 YFSETQ. The CDR3 sequence is 15 residues long. CDR3 sequence: CASSSRGAGANVLTF. The CDR3 DNA sequence: TGCGCCAGCAGCAGCAGGGGGGCAGGGGCCAACGTCCTGACTTTC.

The J gene is TRBJ2-5, the V gene TRBV5-3; 8 nucleotides agree with TRBD2. TRBV5-3 is treated as an ORF (open reading frame) with a function not yet certain. The length of the CDR3 is 18 residues. Unmatched junction bases numbered 12, after V lost 0 bases and J lost 2 bases. The CDR3 loop is CARSLVIAGPRNQETQYF. The CDR3 DNA reads TGTGCCAGAAGCTTGGTGATAGCGGGGCCCCGGAATCAAGAGACCCAGTACTTC.

In regard to this clone: An end of the junction does not agree with germline; a read error may underlie this. Other nucleotide sequences in the sample specify the same CDR3. The V gene is TRBV7-9, the J gene TRBJ2-5; perhaps TRBD2 as D (5 bases). CDR3 length equals 13 residues. Germline-derived CDR1 and CDR2 are SEHNR and FQNEAQ (reference sequence). The CDR3 spells CASSLAGGETQYF. CDR3 DNA: TGTGCCAGCAGCCTAGCCGGCGGGGAGACCCAGTACTTC. The full variable domain, rest sourced from reference TRBV7-9 and TRBJ2-5, is DTGVSQNPRHKITKRGQNVTFRCDPISEHNRLYWYRQTLGQGPEFLTYFQNEAQLEKSRLLSDRFSAERPKGSFSTLEIQRTEQGDSAMYLCASSLAGGETQYFGPGTRLLVL.

This chain uses TRBV29-1 with TRBJ1-2, with D possibly being TRBD1 (5 bases). The V end was cut by 4 bases, the J end by 4 bases, with 13 bases between. Per the germline V gene, CDR1 is SQVTM and CDR2 is ANQGSEA. The CDR3 loop spans 13 amino acids. CDR3 region: CSVGRQLSYGYTF. The CDR3 nucleotides read TGCAGCGTTGGTCGACAGTTGAGCTATGGCTACACCTTC.